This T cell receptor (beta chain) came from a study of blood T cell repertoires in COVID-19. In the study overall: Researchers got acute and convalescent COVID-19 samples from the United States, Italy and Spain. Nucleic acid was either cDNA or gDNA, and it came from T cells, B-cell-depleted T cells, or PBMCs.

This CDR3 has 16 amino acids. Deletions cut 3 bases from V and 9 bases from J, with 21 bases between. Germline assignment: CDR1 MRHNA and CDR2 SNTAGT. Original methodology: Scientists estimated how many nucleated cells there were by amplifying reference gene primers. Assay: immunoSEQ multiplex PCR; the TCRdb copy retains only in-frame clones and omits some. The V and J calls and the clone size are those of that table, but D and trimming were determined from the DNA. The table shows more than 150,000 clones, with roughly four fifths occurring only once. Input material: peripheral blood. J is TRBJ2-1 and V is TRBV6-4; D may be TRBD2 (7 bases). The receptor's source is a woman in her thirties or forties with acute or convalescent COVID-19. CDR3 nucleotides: TGTGCCAGCAGTGAGGCGGCAGGGGAGGGTAGTACTGAGCAGTTCTTC. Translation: CASSEAAGEGSTEQFF.